This T cell receptor (beta chain) was sequenced during a study of T cell responses to AZD1222 COVID-19 vaccine. The V and J ends lost 6 bases and 0 bases respectively, with 12 bases between them. Germline CDR1 MDHEN, CDR2 SYDVKM. The CDR3 consists of 14 residues. A word on this clone: Its antigen is undetermined.

Some clones are missing from TCRdb's copy, which holds only in-frame ones; the method was immunoSEQ multiplex PCR. The sample comprises some 64,000 clones, more than 70% of which are singletons, and over 13% rests with the top ten. Broader study findings: Spike-specific TCR breadth and depth went up after people got two AZD1222 doses. Sampling that yielded the repertoires occurred only after the peak T cell response.

This chain connects TRBV28 to TRBJ2-7, with D possibly TRBD1 on 6 matching bases. The source of this sequence is an adult in good health. The source was peripheral blood, collected on day 0 of AZD1222 vaccination. This CDR3 reads CASSQRDTSYEQYF. For the CDR3, the DNA is TGTGCCAGCAGCCAACGGGACACCTCCTACGAGCAGTACTTC. Full variable domain (missing parts from reference TRBV28 and TRBJ2-7): DVKVTQSSRYLVKRTGEKVFLECVQDMDHENMFWYRQDPGLGLRLIYFSYDVKMKEKGDIPEGYSVSREKKERFSLILESASTNQTSMYLCASSQRDTSYEQYFGPGTRLTVT.